This TCR beta chain was identified during a study of shared clonotypes between healthy human individuals. Turning to the study itself: Per-donor plates numbered three CD4 naive, three CD4 memory, two CD8 naive and one CD8 memory. Study-level results: What naive subsets generally showed was a larger estimated richness than memory subsets showed. Naive CD4 clonotype sharing across a few donors was 5% to 6%.

As handled by the study authors: Filtering differed for immunoSEQ, which gave only junction sequences without quality scores. This table comes from immunoSEQ multiplex PCR, and its TCRdb copy is limited to in-frame clones, with some not included. That table furnishes V, J and clone size, whereas the DNA furnished D and trimming. The table records some 500,000 clones, more than 95% of them present only once. A note on this clone: The antigen remains unidentified.

The ends lost 5 bases at V and 5 bases at J; junction bases unmatched: 9. Per the germline V gene, CDR1 is GTSNPN and CDR2 is SVGIG (reference sequence). This CDR3 is built from 16 residues. Material for sequencing was naive CD4+ T cells sorted from blood. Sample subset: CD45RA+ positively selected. The chain uses TRBV30 and TRBJ2-5; 15 nucleotides match TRBD2. The sequence derives from a woman aged 25-40 years in good health. In DNA form, the CDR3 reads TGTGCCTGGGGGGGACTAGCGGGAGGTAGGGGTGAGACCCAGTACTTC. It is translated as CAWGGLAGGRGETQYF.